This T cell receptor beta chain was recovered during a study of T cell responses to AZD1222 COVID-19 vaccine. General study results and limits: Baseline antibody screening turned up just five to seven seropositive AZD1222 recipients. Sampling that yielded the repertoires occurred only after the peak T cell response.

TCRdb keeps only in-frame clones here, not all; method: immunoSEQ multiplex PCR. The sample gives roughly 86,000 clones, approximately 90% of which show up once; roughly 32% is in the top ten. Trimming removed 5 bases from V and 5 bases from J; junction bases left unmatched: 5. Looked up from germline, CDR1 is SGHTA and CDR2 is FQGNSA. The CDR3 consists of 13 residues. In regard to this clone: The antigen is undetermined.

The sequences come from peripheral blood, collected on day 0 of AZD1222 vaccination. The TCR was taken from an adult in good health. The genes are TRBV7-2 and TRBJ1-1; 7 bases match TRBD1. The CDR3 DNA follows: TGTGCCAGCAGCACAGCAGGGGGAACTGAAGCTTTCTTT. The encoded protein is CASSTAGGTEAFF.